The rows below give T cell receptor beta chains drawn from one sample of a study of T cells in Graves' hyperthyroidism and ophthalmopathy. TCRdb independently ran MiXCR on the multiplex PCR reads; one entry per CDR3 protein. The sample contains fewer than 550,000 distinct CDR3 sequences, roughly 14% of which appear only once. The sequenced sample consisted of blood. The receptor source for this set is a young woman with Graves' hyperthyroidism. Each CDR3 is given with its conserved first and last residue. Fields, in order: V gene, clone size, D gene, J gene, CDR3 protein, CDR3 DNA. A D gene is named only where the DNA matches it firmly. The size entry is marked missing in some rows and otherwise reads once, few, many or a size class.

TRBV5-1	many	TRBD1	TRBJ1-5	CASRRGTGDVEPQHF	TGCGCCAGCCGAAGGGGAACAGGGGACGTGGAGCCCCAGCATTTT
TRBV6-1	many	.	TRBJ1-5	CASSYLESPYSNQPQHF	TGTGCCAGCAGTTATTTGGAATCCCCTTATAGCAATCAGCCCCAGCATTTT
TRBV9	many	.	TRBJ2-1	CASSKEGTSNEQFF	TGTGCCAGCAGCAAAGAGGGGACTTCGAATGAGCAGTTCTTC
TRBV24-1	.	.	TRBJ1-2	CATSPRETGGYTF	TGTGCCACCAGTCCCAGGGAAACGGGGGGCTACACCTTC
TRBV6-9	few	.	TRBJ1-3	CASSYSTQARVPGNTIYF	TGTGCCAGCAGCTATTCCACTCAGGCGAGGGTTCCTGGAAACACCATATATTTT
TRBV20-1	many	.	TRBJ2-5	CSATRPGLLTQTQYF	TGCAGTGCTACCCGGCCGGGACTCCTGACCCAGACCCAGTACTTC
TRBV20-1	many	.	TRBJ2-7	CSANRDSYEQYF	TGCAGTGCTAACAGGGATTCCTACGAGCAGTACTTC
TRBV7-3	.	TRBD1	TRBJ2-3	CASSSPRPRTGRDTQYF	TGTGCCAGCAGCTCCCCGCGCCCGCGGACAGGGCGAGATACGCAGTATTTT
TRBV12-3/TRBV12-4	many	.	TRBJ2-2	CASVSGFGELFF	TGTGCCAGCGTATCGGGGTTCGGGGAGCTGTTTTTT
TRBV5-6	many	.	TRBJ1-2	CASTPPWGYTF	TGTGCCAGCACCCCTCCCTGGGGCTACACCTTC
TRBV14	many	TRBD1	TRBJ2-7	CASSRWTGGYEQYF	TGTGCCAGCAGCCGTTGGACAGGGGGCTACGAGCAGTACTTC
TRBV4-2	many	.	TRBJ2-4	CASSPPGNQNIQYF	TGTGCCAGCAGCCCCCCGGGAAACCAAAACATTCAGTACTTC
TRBV24-1	few	.	TRBJ2-5	CATSDELGGGGETQYF	TGTGCCACCAGTGATGAGTTGGGGGGCGGAGGGGAGACCCAGTACTTC
TRBV11-3	.	TRBD1	TRBJ1-1	CASSSRDRVVTEAFF	TGTGCCAGCAGCTCCCGCGACAGGGTGGTCACTGAAGCTTTCTTT
TRBV6-1	many	.	TRBJ2-5	CASSPIGRQETQYF	TGTGCCAGCAGCCCCATCGGGCGACAAGAGACCCAGTACTTC
TRBV6-1	.	.	TRBJ1-3	CASSDPAGNTIYF	TGTGCCAGCAGTGACCCGGCTGGAAACACCATATATTTT
TRBV6-4	few	TRBD1	TRBJ1-1	CASGQAPEAFF	TGTGCCAGCGGACAGGCCCCTGAAGCTTTCTTT
TRBV18	.	.	TRBJ2-3	CTSSPSTDTQYF	TGTACCAGCTCACCCTCCACAGATACGCAGTATTTT